The clone carrying this T cell receptor (beta chain) has only a few counts. Its matching antigen is unknown. The sample is drawn from a study of T cells after yellow fever vaccination. In the study overall: Low-cell-number fractions were prepared with SMART-Seq v4 Ultra Low Input.

The TCR cDNA carried a universal primer site and UMIs from 5'RACE template switching. TCRdb re-called the 5' RACE reads through MiXCR, storing one row per CDR3 protein. The table has some 600,000 distinct CDR3 sequences, roughly a sixth seen once. Broader study findings: Within FACS-sorted repertoires, abundant clonotypes contaminating from the bulk population could be present. Reappearance after the booster was observed for most primary-vaccination clones (about 96% CD4, almost 90% CD8).

V was clipped by 2 bases and J by 7 bases, with 14 bases between them. Germline loops: CDR1 SGHTA, CDR2 FQGNSA. The CDR3 extends over 14 amino acids. The chain uses TRBV7-2 and TRBJ2-5; D is perhaps TRBD2 (6 bases). The clonotype comes from a man aged 18 to 30 who received the YFV17D yellow fever vaccine. The sequencing here drew on PBMCs, taken less than 6 days after the first yellow fever vaccination. DNA of the CDR3: TGTGCCAGCAGCTTATTCCCGGGGGATTGGACCCAGTACTTC. Its translation: CASSLFPGDWTQYF.